This T cell receptor (beta chain) is from a study of OX40 agonist ivuxolimab in advanced cancers. Assay used: immunoSEQ multiplex PCR; TCRdb lists only in-frame clones, some missing. The sample contains around 98,000 clones, roughly 85% of which appear only once. A word on this clone: The antigen is not known.

Study-level findings and limits: Several nonresponders also turned out to have low normalized T-cell clonal expansion. It was not determined which antigens were specifically recognized by the peripheral T cells that had undergone clonal expansion.

V lost 3 bases to trimming and J lost 8 bases, with 19 bases between them. Germline V CDR1 and CDR2: SNHLY, FYNNEI. The CDR3 runs 15 residues. The clonotype comes from an adult with an advanced solid tumor such as melanoma, head and neck, liver or kidney cancer. Sequencing was performed on CD4+ or CD8+ T cells sorted from blood, taken in a trial of the OX40 agonist ivuxolimab. The chain uses TRBV2 and TRBJ1-1; tentatively, D is TRBD1 (5 bases). CDR3 loop: CASSDVRAVGGEAFF. CDR3 bases: TGTGCCAGCAGTGATGTCAGGGCCGTCGGTGGCGAAGCTTTCTTT.